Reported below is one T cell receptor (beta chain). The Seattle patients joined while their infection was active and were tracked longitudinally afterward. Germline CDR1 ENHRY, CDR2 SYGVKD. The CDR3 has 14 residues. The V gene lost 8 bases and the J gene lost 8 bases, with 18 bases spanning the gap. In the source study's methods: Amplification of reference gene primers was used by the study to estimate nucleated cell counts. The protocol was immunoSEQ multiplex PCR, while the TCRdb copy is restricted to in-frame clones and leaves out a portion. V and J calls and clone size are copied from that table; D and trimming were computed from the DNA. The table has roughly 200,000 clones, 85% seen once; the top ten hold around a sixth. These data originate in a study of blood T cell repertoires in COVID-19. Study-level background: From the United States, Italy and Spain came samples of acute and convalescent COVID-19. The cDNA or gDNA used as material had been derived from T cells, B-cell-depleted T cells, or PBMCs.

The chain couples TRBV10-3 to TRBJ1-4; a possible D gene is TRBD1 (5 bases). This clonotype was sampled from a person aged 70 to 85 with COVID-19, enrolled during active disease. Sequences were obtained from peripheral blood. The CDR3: CAISMGRGSEKLFF. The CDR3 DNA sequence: TGTGCCATCTCTATGGGGAGGGGCTCAGAAAAACTGTTTTTT.